These T cell receptor beta chains were read from a single sample in a study of human T cells and chemical hapten exposure. TCRdb recomputed calls from the RACE reads with MiXCR, one row per CDR3 protein. This table has about 120,000 distinct CDR3 sequences, about 11% appearing once. The sample consisted of whole blood, taken in connection with sensitization to the hapten diphenylcyclopropenone (DPC). Receptor source: a woman in her forties or fifties with alopecia areata. Some clones in this sample may be carry-over from other donors' samples. The CDR3 runs from the conserved cysteine through the conserved F or W. D genes are given only for firm matches. Clone size appears in some rows only: once, few, many, or a class for an expanded clone.

>NA|NA|TRBV12-3/TRBV12-4|TRBJ1-1
TGTGCCAGCAGTTTAGGGGTAACTGAAGCTTTCTTT
CASSLGVTEAFF
>NA|NA|TRBV9|TRBJ1-1
TGTGCCAGCAGCGGAGGGTATGAGACTGAAGCTTTCTTT
CASSGGYETEAFF
>NA|few|TRBV21-1|TRBJ1-2
TGTGCCATCCCGACCAATTATGGCTACACCTTC
CAIPTNYGYTF
>TRBD2|few|TRBV11-2|TRBJ2-3
TGTGCCAGCAGCTTAAGAGGGACTAGCGGGACCCATACGCAGTATTTT
CASSLRGTSGTHTQYF
>NA|NA|TRBV6-1|TRBJ1-6
TGTGCCAGCAGTGGTCAAGGCGGTAATTCACCCCTCCACTTT
CASSGQGGNSPLHF
>NA|NA|TRBV6-6|TRBJ1-5
TGTGCCAGCAGTTTGGGGGTGGCTCAGCCCCAGCATTTT
CASSLGVAQPQHF
>TRBD2|few|TRBV10-3|TRBJ2-5
TGTGCCATCAGGACTAGCGGGAGAGAGGCCCAGTACTTC
CAIRTSGREAQYF
>NA|few|TRBV29-1|TRBJ1-4
TGCAGCGTTGAAGTCGGGACTAATGAAAAACTGTTTTTT
CSVEVGTNEKLFF
>NA|NA|TRBV7-9|TRBJ2-3
TGTGCCAGCAGCCAGGAACTTGGCGGGTTTCTCACAGATACGCAGTATTTT
CASSQELGGFLTDTQYF
>TRBD1|many|TRBV4-3|TRBJ1-6
TGCGCCAGCAGCCATCCCGGGACAGGGAATTCACCCCTCCACTTT
CASSHPGTGNSPLHF
>NA|many|TRBV12-2|TRBJ2-1
TGTGCAAGTCGCTTTAAACCGGGACTAGCGGAGCACAATGAGCAGTTCTTC
CASRFKPGLAEHNEQFF
>NA|NA|TRBV27|TRBJ2-2
TGTGCCAGCAGTCCCCTCGCGAACACCGGGGAGCTGTTTTTT
CASSPLANTGELFF
>NA|NA|TRBV13|TRBJ1-3
TGTGCCAGCAGCTCCGGACACCCCTCTGGAAACACCATATATTTT
CASSSGHPSGNTIYF
>TRBD2|NA|TRBV12-3/TRBV12-4|TRBJ2-3
TGTGCCAGCAGTTTCGGGGGGGGCCGAGGTTTGGATACGCAGTATTTT
CASSFGGGRGLDTQYF
>TRBD2|few|TRBV4-2|TRBJ2-7
TGTGCCAGCAGCCAAGACAGGGACGCTAGCGGGTCCTACGAGCAGTACTTC
CASSQDRDASGSYEQYF
>NA|NA|TRBV12-3/TRBV12-4|TRBJ2-1
TGTGCCAGCAGGACACCCAGCTCCTACAATGAGCAGTTCTTC
CASRTPSSYNEQFF
>TRBD2|NA|TRBV6-5|TRBJ2-7
TGTGCCAGCAGTAGGACTAGTACGTCCAACGAGCAGTACTTC
CASSRTSTSNEQYF
>TRBD2|few|TRBV7-3|TRBJ2-2
TGTGCCAGCAGCCCATCTACTAGCGGTATAAGGGGGGAGCTGTTTTTT
CASSPSTSGIRGELFF
>NA|few|TRBV28|TRBJ1-2
TGTGCCAGCAGTAAGAGGTGGACTGCGGACTATGGCTACACCTTC
CASSKRWTADYGYTF
>NA|NA|TRBV20-1|TRBJ1-2
TGCAGTGCTGACCACAGGGAGGACTATGGCTACACCTTC
CSADHREDYGYTF
>NA|many|TRBV6-5|TRBJ2-3
TGTGCCAGCAGTTACCAGCTCACAGATACGCAGTATTTT
CASSYQLTDTQYF
>TRBD2|many|TRBV11-3|TRBJ2-7
TGTGCCAGCACCCCCGGCGGTTCCGGACTAGCACGAGGCGAGCAGTACTTC
CASTPGGSGLARGEQYF
>NA|few|TRBV6-6|TRBJ1-1
TGTGCCAGCAGATCCATGAACACTGAAGCTTTCTTT
CASRSMNTEAFF
>NA|NA|TRBV6-5|TRBJ2-7
TGTGCCAGCAGAGACCCGGGGGACTACGAGCAGTACTTC
CASRDPGDYEQYF
>TRBD2|few|TRBV7-9|TRBJ2-1
TGTGCCAGCAGTTATGGACTAGCGGGTTCCTACAATGAGCAGTTCTTC
CASSYGLAGSYNEQFF
>TRBD1|NA|TRBV20-1|TRBJ1-6
TGCAGTGCTAGAGCCGGGACAGGGCAAGTGGCCCTCCACTTT
CSARAGTGQVALHF